This T cell receptor (beta chain) is from a study of blood T cell repertoires in COVID-19. The wider study: The study drew acute and convalescent COVID-19 samples from the United States, Italy and Spain. Sources were T cells, B-cell-depleted T cells, or PBMCs; the material itself was cDNA or gDNA.

It was during active infection that Seattle patients were enrolled and then longitudinally followed. In the authors' workflow: For nucleated cells, counts were estimated from reference gene primer amplification. TCRdb's table, derived via immunoSEQ multiplex PCR, lists solely in-frame clones and lacks some. V, J and clone size were drawn from that table, and D and trimming were deduced from the DNA. Here the sample spans roughly 86,000 clones, approximately 85% being singletons. Trimming at V came to 8 bases and at J to 7 bases, leaving 4 bases not matched to a gene. This CDR3 contains 12 residues. CDR1 is MNHEY and CDR2 is SVGAGI in the germline V gene.

Specimen: peripheral blood. The chain carries TRBV6-5 and TRBJ2-7, with 11 bases aligning to TRBD1. The source is a woman older than 75 with COVID-19, enrolled during active disease. The CDR3 DNA is TGTGCCAGCGGGACAGGGGGTTGGGAGCAGTACTTC. Residues: CASGTGGWEQYF.